The clone carrying this T cell receptor beta chain was picked up many times. Its antigen remains unknown. This sample stems from a study of human T cells and chemical hapten exposure. Study as a whole: Predominantly women, the patients had alopecia areata, totalis or universalis. Study outcomes and limitations: In comparison with controls, expanded TCRs gave rise to a significantly larger number of large CDR3 similarity clusters.

The sample's time point: pre-sensitization, week 0. Treatment of the sample: therapeutic diphenylcyclopropenone sensitization with weekly scalp DPC. The study enrolled 18 to 70-year-old alopecia patients suitable for DPC. TCRdb itself ran the RACE reads through MiXCR, one entry per CDR3 protein. Of 250,000 or so distinct CDR3 sequences listed, around 7.7% are singletons. Germline V CDR1 and CDR2: ENHRY, SYGVKD. CDR3 length: 12 residues. V dropped 8 bases and J dropped 2 bases, with 9 bases sitting between them. The chain has TRBV10-3 and TRBJ1-2; weak D call: TRBD1 (5 bases). The sequences come from whole blood, collected in connection with sensitization to the hapten diphenylcyclopropenone (DPC). The TCR sequence derives from a man between 18 and 29 years old with alopecia areata. Some clones in this sample may be carry-over from other donors' samples. CDR3 in amino acids: CAIWEGNYGYTF. The CDR3 nucleotides read TGTGCCATCTGGGAGGGGAACTATGGCTACACCTTC.